These 9 T cell receptor beta chains were all obtained from the same sample, sequenced in a study of T cells in localized non-small cell lung cancer. The data were produced by immunoSEQ multiplex PCR, yet TCRdb's version contains in-frame clones alone and is incomplete. Among roughly 26,000 clones listed, over 70% were seen once. The sequences come from peripheral blood, collected before any cancer treatment. All receptors come from a man aged 40 to 70 with stage III squamous cell lung carcinoma.

The rearrangement joins TRBV7-6 to TRBJ2-1; D is unresolved. This CDR3 spans 11 amino acids. Germline CDR1 reads SGHVS; CDR2 reads FNYEAQ. Trimming cost V 5 bases and J 7 bases, with 6 bases left between them. In nucleotides, the CDR3 is TGTGCCAGCAGCCGCACGAATGAGCAGTTCTTC. It translates to CASSRTNEQFF.

The chain recombines TRBV7-9 with TRBJ2-1, with 9 bases identical to TRBD2. CDR3 size: 15 residues. J gave up 5 bases and V 5 bases, and 7 bases lay outside the gene matches. Germline CDR1 SEHNR, CDR2 FQNEAQ (reference sequence). CDR3 sequence reads: CASSAQLAGDNEQFF. In DNA, the CDR3 is TGTGCCAGCAGCGCCCAACTAGCGGGCGACAATGAGCAGTTCTTC.

The chain joins TRBV10-1 to TRBJ1-6; TRBD1 agrees at 8 bases. This CDR3 has 14 amino acids. CDR1 and CDR2 from the germline V gene are WNHNN and SYGVQD (reference sequence). V lost 5 bases, J lost 7 bases, and 4 bases stayed unmatched. For the CDR3, the DNA is TGCGCCAGCAGTAGGGACAGGAAAAATTCACCCCTCCACTTT. Translated: CASSRDRKNSPLHF.

V gene TRBV6-1 combines with J gene TRBJ2-6, with unresolved D. Looked up from germline, CDR1 is MNHNS and CDR2 is SASEGT. V gave up 7 bases and J gave up 0 bases, with 7 bases separating them. The CDR3 is made up of 14 amino acids. CDR3 nucleotides: TGTGCCAGCATCCGGACCTCTGGGGCCAACGTCCTGACTTTC. As protein: CASIRTSGANVLTF.

The CDR3 DNA reads as TGTGCCAGCAGCACATTTCAGACAGGGACCCAGTTCTTC. Protein: CASSTFQTGTQFF. The V and J genes are TRBV14 and TRBJ2-1, with TRBD1 matching 7 bases. The junction had 11 bases not matched to a gene; V was cut back by 5 bases and J by 13 bases. This CDR3 is built from 13 residues. Germline CDR1 SGHDN, CDR2 FVKESK.

The V and J genes are TRBV5-1 and TRBJ2-3; D is uncertain. V gave up 1 base and J gave up 2 bases, with 5 bases separating them. Germline V CDR1 and CDR2: SGHRS, YFSETQ. The CDR3 is 13 residues long. CDR3 sequence reads: CASSLMTTDTQYF. DNA for the CDR3: TGCGCCAGCAGCTTGATGACCACAGATACGCAGTATTTT.

This clone was found a few times. This sequence joins TRBV6-5 and TRBJ2-3; no clear D gene. CDR1 and CDR2 from the germline V gene are MNHEY and SVGAGI. The CDR3 spans 14 residues. V was shortened by 8 bases and J by 6 bases, with 18 bases between the two germline ends. The chain's CDR3 is CASRAGGTVDTQYF. The CDR3 DNA reads as TGTGCCAGCCGAGCCGGTGGAACGGTGGATACGCAGTATTTT.

The genes are TRBV6-6 and TRBJ2-7; D remains unclear. Germline V gene sequence: CDR1 MNHNY, CDR2 SVGAGI (reference sequence). Trimming left V 4 bases short and J 7 bases short, with 14 bases between. The CDR3 has 13 amino acids. Here the CDR3 reads CASSSSGYSEQYF. Here the CDR3 DNA reads TGTGCCAGCAGTTCATCCGGGTATTCGGAGCAGTACTTC.

The V gene is TRBV11-2, the J gene TRBJ1-1, with 8 bases that match TRBD1. V was pared by 0 bases and J by 6 bases, with 6 bases of the junction left unmatched. Germline assignment: CDR1 SGHAT and CDR2 FQNNGV. CDR3 length equals 15 residues. The CDR3 here is CASSLESGGRAEAFF. The CDR3 DNA is TGTGCCAGCAGCTTAGAGTCAGGGGGCAGGGCTGAAGCTTTCTTT.